These 18 T cell receptor beta chains originate from one sample sequenced in a study of beta chain features in type 1 diabetes. Expressed TCRB transcripts were sequenced because the isolated RNA had all been reverse transcribed beforehand. Repertoires were generated with immunoSEQ multiplex PCR, while TCRdb's copy carries only in-frame clones and drops some. Of 620,000 or so clones detected, 15% appear once; the ten largest clones hold around 0.095%. Sequenced material: naive CD4+ T cells from blood. Receptors originate from a man aged 18 to 29 in good health.

This clone came up a few times. The chain recombines TRBV10-3 with TRBJ2-2, with 10 positions matching TRBD2. The CDR3 is made up of 16 amino acids. Germline V CDR1 and CDR2: ENHRY, SYGVKD. V was pared by 4 bases and J by 4 bases, with 6 bases of the junction left unmatched. The CDR3 here is CAISGSGGTRTGELFF. CDR3 sequence (DNA): TGTGCCATCAGTGGTAGCGGGGGGACTCGCACCGGGGAGCTGTTTTTT.

The sample holds many counts of this clone. The rearrangement links TRBV18 to TRBJ2-1; 9 nucleotides match TRBD2. V gave up 3 bases and J gave up 12 bases; unmatched junction bases: 3. Germline V lookup: CDR1 KGHSH, CDR2 LQKENI. The CDR3 runs to 12 residues. The CDR3 here is CASSPRAGGQFF. In DNA form, the CDR3 reads TGTGCCAGCTCACCGAGAGCGGGAGGGCAGTTCTTC.

The J gene is TRBJ2-7, the V gene TRBV5-6; possibly TRBD1 or TRBD2 for D (5 bases each). The CDR3 totals 15 residues. The V gene's germline CDR1 is SGHDT and CDR2 YYEEEE. V was trimmed by 0 bases and J by 1 base, leaving 11 bases between them. The CDR3 spells CASSLVGEGSYEQYF. The DNA for the CDR3 is TGTGCCAGCAGCTTGGTCGGAGAGGGGTCCTACGAGCAGTACTTC.

This clone was counted only a few times. The rearrangement uses TRBV7-9 and TRBJ1-2; 11 bases are shared with TRBD1. The CDR3 length is 18 residues. The trim removed 1 base at V and 2 bases at J, leaving 9 bases unmatched. Germline CDR1 SEHNR, CDR2 FQNEAQ (reference sequence). CDR3 sequence reads: CASSLGDRGLHVNYGYTF. CDR3 nucleotides: TGTGCCAGCAGCTTAGGGGACAGGGGGTTACATGTCAACTATGGCTACACCTTC.

This clone was seen a handful of times. V gene TRBV4-2 combines with J gene TRBJ2-3; D is undetermined. The V end was cut by 4 bases, the J end by 5 bases, with 10 bases between. Germline values: CDR1 LGHNA, CDR2 YNFKEQ. This CDR3 is built from 13 residues. CDR3 region: CASSPRARDTQYF. CDR3 nucleotide sequence: TGTGCCAGCAGCCCCCGAGCGAGAGATACGCAGTATTTT.

The V call is TRBV9, the J call TRBJ2-1; D remains unclear. CDR3 length: 13 amino acids. Germline CDR1 reads SGDLS; CDR2 reads YYNGEE. Between the trimmed V and J ends, which lost 4 bases and 9 bases, there was a span of 14 bases. DNA for the CDR3: TGTGCCAGCAGCCCACTGAGCCAGCGTGAGCAGTTCTTC. Protein sequence: CASSPLSQREQFF. The variable domain in full, with the rest retrieved from reference TRBV9 and TRBJ2-1, is DSGVTQTPKHLITATGQRVTLRCSPRSGDLSVYWYQQSLDQGLQFLIQYYNGEERAKGNILERFSAQQFPDLHSELNLSSLELGDSALYFCASSPLSQREQFFGPGTRLTVL.

This clone was observed a handful of times. The J gene is TRBJ2-5, the V gene TRBV5-4; 12 bases line up with TRBD2. The CDR3 covers 17 residues. V dropped 0 bases and J dropped 5; count of bases not matched to a gene: 8. Per germline, CDR1 SGHNT and CDR2 YYREEE (reference sequence). The CDR3 sequence: CASSLGMLAGGPETQYF. The CDR3 coding sequence is TGTGCCAGCAGCTTGGGCATGCTAGCGGGAGGGCCGGAGACCCAGTACTTC.

This clone turned up a few times. V and J are TRBV18 and TRBJ2-1, with TRBD2 identical over 15 bases. Germline CDR1 and CDR2: KGHSH and LQKENI. The length of the CDR3 is 16 residues. V was pared by 4 bases and J by 9 bases, with 7 bases of the junction left unmatched. The CDR3 protein is CASSHPGLAGGLEQFF. The CDR3 DNA reads as TGTGCCAGCTCACACCCGGGACTAGCGGGAGGTCTTGAGCAGTTCTTC.

A note on this clone: Distinct nucleotide sequences in the sample also encode this CDR3. The rearrangement links TRBV7-3 to TRBJ2-2; D gene ambiguous. CDR1 is SGHTA, CDR2 FQGTGA, per germline. CDR3 length: 13 residues. Trimming took 4 bases from V and 2 from J, leaving 5 bases between them. This CDR3 is CASSSLNTGELFF. The CDR3 region has the DNA TGTGCCAGCAGCTCCCTCAACACCGGGGAGCTGTTTTTT.

This clone was picked up a small number of times. The rearrangement links TRBV7-2 to TRBJ1-2; 10 bases line up with TRBD1. Germline lookup yields CDR1 SGHTA and CDR2 FQGNSA. Trimming at V came to 6 bases and at J to 4 bases, leaving 8 bases not matched to a gene. CDR3 length equals 15 residues. CDR3 in amino acids: CASSSDRGPTYGYTF. The CDR3 nucleotides read TGTGCCAGCAGTTCCGACAGGGGGCCTACCTATGGCTACACCTTC.

The chain carries TRBV9 and TRBJ2-7, with D perhaps matching TRBD1 (5 bases). The length of the CDR3 is 16 residues. The V end was cut by 0 bases, the J end by 4 bases, with 17 bases between. From germline, CDR1 is SGDLS and CDR2 YYNGEE. CDR3 sequence (DNA): TGTGCCAGCAGCGTAGGACAGCCTAACCGATTATACGAGCAGTACTTC. As protein: CASSVGQPNRLYEQYF.

The chain combines TRBV7-2 with TRBJ2-7; D unresolved. The germline CDR1 and CDR2 sequences are SGHTA and FQGNSA. This CDR3 spans 13 amino acids. The V end was cut by 2 bases, the J end by 2 bases, with 7 bases between. For the CDR3, the DNA is TGTGCCAGCAGCTTATCCAAAGCCTACGAGCAGTACTTC. It yields the protein CASSLSKAYEQYF.

This clone has a handful of counts. The CDR3 region has the DNA TGTGCCAGCAGCCCACTACAGGGTAACTACGGGGAGCTGTTTTTT. Its protein is CASSPLQGNYGELFF. The rearrangement joins TRBV9 to TRBJ2-2, with D tentatively TRBD1 (6 bases). V lost 4 bases and J 7 bases, leaving 17 bases between the germline ends. CDR3 length: 15 amino acids. In germline, CDR1 is SGDLS, CDR2 YYNGEE. The full variable domain, rest sourced from reference TRBV9 and TRBJ2-2, is DSGVTQTPKHLITATGQRVTLRCSPRSGDLSVYWYQQSLDQGLQFLIQYYNGEERAKGNILERFSAQQFPDLHSELNLSSLELGDSALYFCASSPLQGNYGELFFGEGSRLTVL.

There are a few counts of this clone. V gene TRBV7-2 combines with J gene TRBJ1-4; D uncertain. CDR1 is SGHTA and CDR2 is FQGNSA in the germline V gene. The CDR3 is made up of 13 amino acids. V was clipped by 6 bases and J by 1 base, with 6 bases between them. The CDR3 region has the DNA TGTGCCAGCAGACGGGGAACTAATGAAAAACTGTTTTTT. Encoded protein: CASRRGTNEKLFF.

CDR3 amino acids: CASSPPQPYDGYTF. CDR3 DNA: TGTGCCAGCTCACCACCGCAGCCGTACGATGGCTACACCTTC. The chain uses TRBV18 and TRBJ1-2; D not certain. Trimming removed 0 bases at V and 6 bases at J, with 11 bases between. There are 14 residues in the CDR3. CDR1 and CDR2 (germline): KGHSH, LQKENI.

This sequence joins TRBV7-9 and TRBJ2-7, with D unclear. This CDR3 is 12 amino acids long. Germline V gene data show CDR1 as SEHNR and CDR2 as FQNEAQ (reference sequence). The germline V and J ends were trimmed by 1 base and 7 bases, with 8 bases remaining between them. The CDR3 region has the DNA TGTGCCAGCAGCTTAGAGTTAGGGGAGCAGTACTTC. As protein: CASSLELGEQYF.

The chain joins TRBV7-2 to TRBJ2-7; maybe TRBD1 (6 bases). This CDR3 region has 14 residues. Germline-derived CDR1 and CDR2 are SGHTA and FQGNSA. Trimming took 4 bases from V and 2 from J, leaving 12 bases between them. The CDR3 nucleotides are TGTGCCAGCAGCTCAATGACAGGTCCCTACGAGCAGTACTTC. Translation gives CASSSMTGPYEQYF.

This clone has only a few counts. The chain has TRBV29-1 and TRBJ2-3; D not certain. The CDR3 totals 14 residues. V was trimmed by 3 bases and J by 3 bases, leaving 13 bases between them. Germline V gene data show CDR1 as SQVTM and CDR2 as ANQGSEA. The CDR3 protein is CSVDHLGKTDTQYF. The CDR3 DNA follows: TGCAGCGTTGATCATTTGGGGAAGACAGATACGCAGTATTTT.